These 23 T cell receptor beta chains came from one sample sequenced in a study of T-cell reconstitution after alpha-beta-depleted transplantation in children. The authors prepared the TCRbeta library with unique molecular identifiers. Via MiXCR, TCRdb re-called the PCR reads, giving one row per CDR3 protein. This sample has approximately 230,000 distinct CDR3 sequences, with around 25% found just once. The sample was PBMCs, taken before TCRalphabeta/CD19-depleted stem cell transplant. Receptors originate from a girl aged 2-9 years with Fanconi anemia, due to receive a stem cell transplant.

There are many counts of this clonotype. The chain recombines TRBV20-1 with TRBJ2-7; 10 nucleotides line up with TRBD2. CDR1 DFQATT and CDR2 SNEGSKA come from the germline V gene (reference sequence). This CDR3 has 16 residues. Unmatched junction bases numbered 14, after V lost 3 bases and J lost 6 bases. The DNA of the CDR3 is TGCAGTGCTAGTAGGGCTAGCGGGAGAACTTCCCTCGAGCAGTACTTC. Translation gives CSASRASGRTSLEQYF.

This clonotype was recorded many times. The chain combines TRBV7-2 with TRBJ2-2; D gene unclear. CDR1 and CDR2 (germline): SGHTA, FQGNSA. The V end lost 1 base, the J end lost 15 bases, and 15 bases lay between the germline ends. The CDR3 runs to 13 residues. The CDR3 sequence is CASSLGGSSTLFF. The CDR3, as DNA: TGTGCCAGCAGCTTAGGAGGAAGCAGCACGTTGTTTTTT.

The chain is built from TRBV7-6 and TRBJ2-5; D is undetermined. CDR1 is SGHVS, CDR2 FNYEAQ, per germline. This CDR3 is built from 14 residues. V was cut by 3 bases and J by 2 bases, with 10 bases left in between. The CDR3 DNA follows: TGTGCCAGCAGCTTTCGGGTGCGACAAGAGACCCAGTACTTC. It translates to CASSFRVRQETQYF.

This clonotype was recorded many times. The rearrangement links TRBV9 to TRBJ2-5; 8 bases fit TRBD2. Unmatched junction bases numbered 10, after V lost 4 bases and J lost 5 bases. The CDR3 has 15 residues. The germline V gene has CDR1 SGDLS and CDR2 YYNGEE. The CDR3 DNA is TGTGCCAGCAGCCCCTTAGCGGGATCAGCTGAGACCCAGTACTTC. It is translated as CASSPLAGSAETQYF.

This clonotype showed up just a few times. This rearrangement joins TRBV20-1 to TRBJ1-1; D is uncertain. The V gene lost 1 base and the J gene lost 0 bases, with 9 bases spanning the gap. The CDR3 has 14 amino acids. Germline CDR1 DFQATT, CDR2 SNEGSKA (reference sequence). CDR3 nucleotide sequence: TGCAGTGCTAGAGCACGGCTCATGAACACTGAAGCTTTCTTT. Translated, it gives CSARARLMNTEAFF.

The J gene is TRBJ2-7, the V gene TRBV5-1; D might be TRBD1 (6 bases). The CDR3 is 14 residues long. V gave up 5 bases and J gave up 0 bases, with 12 bases separating them. Germline loops: CDR1 SGHRS, CDR2 YFSETQ. This CDR3 is CASSLGQYSYEQYF. The CDR3 nucleotides are TGCGCCAGCAGTCTAGGACAGTACTCCTACGAGCAGTACTTC.

This clonotype has only a few counts. The genes are TRBV6-5 and TRBJ1-2, with 7 nucleotides matching TRBD1. The germline V gene encodes CDR1 MNHEY and CDR2 SVGAGI. V lost 2 bases to trimming and J lost 0 bases; unmatched junction nucleotides: 15. CDR3 size: 19 residues. The CDR3 coding sequence is TGTGCCAGCAGTTACACGACCCCGACAGGGCGGAGCCCTAACTATGGCTACACCTTC. This translates into CASSYTTPTGRSPNYGYTF.

This chain uses TRBV15 with TRBJ2-2; 8 bases map to TRBD1. The CDR3 length is 15 residues. The V and J ends lost 7 bases and 6 bases, in that order; junction bases with no gene match: 10. Per germline, CDR1 LNHNV and CDR2 YYDKDF (reference sequence). CDR3 sequence: CATTWTGLLSGELFF. For the CDR3, the DNA is TGTGCCACCACCTGGACAGGGTTACTATCCGGGGAGCTGTTTTTT.

This clonotype was found once. The CDR3 coding sequence is TGCAGTGCTAGAGTCGGGACAGAGCAAGAGACCCAGTACTTC. Encoded protein: CSARVGTEQETQYF. The rearrangement uses TRBV20-1 and TRBJ2-5; 7 bases fit TRBD1. The germline V gene encodes CDR1 DFQATT and CDR2 SNEGSKA (reference sequence). J gave up 2 bases and V 1 base, and 4 bases lay outside the gene matches. This CDR3 contains 14 residues.

This chain connects TRBV20-1 to TRBJ2-7; TRBD1 matches 7 bases. Losses at the gene ends were 0 bases for V and 5 bases for J; bases not matched to a gene: 13. This CDR3 contains 16 residues. CDR1 and CDR2 from the germline V gene are DFQATT and SNEGSKA (reference sequence). CDR3 in amino acids: CSARDWSGQGVHEQYF. CDR3 DNA sequence: TGCAGTGCTAGAGACTGGAGTGGGCAGGGGGTCCACGAGCAGTACTTC.

Many counts were recorded for this clonotype. The genes are TRBV7-2 and TRBJ2-7, with D uncertain. The CDR3 loop spans 13 amino acids. V dropped 5 bases and J dropped 4 bases, with 12 bases sitting between them. Germline CDR1 is SGHTA and CDR2 is FQGNSA. CDR3: CASSQGWGYEQYF. The CDR3 DNA sequence: TGTGCCAGCAGCCAAGGTTGGGGATACGAGCAGTACTTC.

This clonotype was counted a few times. V is TRBV20-1 and J is TRBJ2-7; D is perhaps TRBD1 or TRBD2 (5 bases each). The germline V and J ends were trimmed by 5 bases and 4 bases, with 18 bases remaining between them. Germline CDR1 DFQATT, CDR2 SNEGSKA (reference sequence). The CDR3 extends over 14 amino acids. CDR3 bases: TGCAGTGCTCGCCGAGTTGGGGGTCCTTACGAGCAGTACTTC. Translation gives CSARRVGGPYEQYF.

This clonotype was counted a few times. The J gene is TRBJ2-7, the V gene TRBV5-1; no clear D. This CDR3 comprises 13 residues. Germline loops: CDR1 SGHRS, CDR2 YFSETQ. V was shortened by 0 bases and J by 3 bases, with 7 bases between the two germline ends. The CDR3 region is CASSLVDHYEQYF. Here the CDR3 DNA reads TGCGCCAGCAGCTTGGTTGATCACTACGAGCAGTACTTC.

This clonotype was counted only a few times. The chain employs TRBV7-9 and TRBJ2-1, with D possibly matching TRBD2 (5 bases). Germline V lookup: CDR1 SEHNR, CDR2 FQNEAQ (reference sequence). The CDR3 runs 13 residues. Trimming left V 5 bases short and J 12 bases short, with 17 bases between. The CDR3 DNA is TGTGCCAGCAGCGCAAACCCTATAGAGGGGCAGTTCTTC. Translation gives CASSANPIEGQFF. Variable domain in full (rest from reference TRBV7-9 and TRBJ2-1): DTGVSQNPRHKITKRGQNVTFRCDPISEHNRLYWYRQTLGQGPEFLTYFQNEAQLEKSRLLSDRFSAERPKGSFSTLEIQRTEQGDSAMYLCASSANPIEGQFFGPGTRLTVL.

The gene calls are TRBV10-3 and TRBJ2-1; D may be TRBD2 (5 bases). Germline V gene data show CDR1 as ENHRY and CDR2 as SYGVKD. This CDR3 spans 13 amino acids. V lost 4 bases, J lost 10 bases, and 14 bases lay in between. The CDR3 reads CAISASRVGEQFF. CDR3 nucleotides: TGTGCCATCAGTGCTTCGCGGGTTGGGGAGCAGTTCTTC.

The chain combines TRBV29-1 with TRBJ1-2, with 8 bases fitting TRBD1. Germline V lookup: CDR1 SQVTM, CDR2 ANQGSEA. The CDR3 consists of 12 residues. Trimming cost V 6 bases and J 4 bases; bases outside gene matches: 4. CDR3 in DNA: TGCAGCGTAGCAACAGGGGGCTATGGCTACACCTTC. The encoded protein is CSVATGGYGYTF.

The chain is built from TRBV6-5 and TRBJ2-1; 8 positions agree with TRBD2. Germline-derived CDR1 and CDR2 are MNHEY and SVGAGI. V shed 5 bases, J shed 7 bases, and the junction held 10 bases outside the gene matches. The CDR3 loop spans 15 amino acids. This CDR3 reads CASSTLSGMKNEQFF. The CDR3 DNA sequence: TGTGCCAGCAGTACTCTTAGCGGGATGAAGAATGAGCAGTTCTTC.

In its sample, this clonotype was seen many times. This sequence joins TRBV10-3 and TRBJ2-7, with 11 bases identical to TRBD2. V lost 6 bases, J lost 6 bases, and 10 bases stayed unmatched. Germline CDR1 is ENHRY and CDR2 is SYGVKD. There are 15 residues in the CDR3. CDR3 DNA sequence: TGTGCCATCAGAAGTATAGCGGGGGGGCCACGCGAGCAGTACTTC. It is translated as CAIRSIAGGPREQYF.

This clonotype was detected many times. The rearrangement uses TRBV6-2 or TRBV6-3 and TRBJ2-4, with TRBD2 identical over 7 bases. The CDR3 extends over 16 amino acids. Germline V lookup: CDR1 MNHEY, CDR2 SVGEGT. V lost 8 bases, J lost 0 bases, and 10 bases stayed unmatched. The CDR3 loop is CASSLLSGLAKNIQYF. CDR3 DNA: TGTGCCAGCTCCCTCCTTAGCGGGCTAGCCAAAAACATTCAGTACTTC.

The CDR3 nucleotides read TGTGCCAGCAGCTTATACTCTGGGGCCAACGTCCTGACTTTC. Translation: CASSLYSGANVLTF. V gene TRBV7-3 combines with J gene TRBJ2-6; D not certain. V was cut by 2 bases and J by 0 bases, with 2 bases left in between. CDR3 length: 14 amino acids. The V gene's germline CDR1 is SGHTA and CDR2 FQGTGA.

CDR3 protein: CASSYSGLAGGPSTDTQYF. In DNA, the CDR3 is TGTGCCAGCAGTTACTCCGGACTAGCGGGAGGGCCTAGCACAGATACGCAGTATTTT. V usage is TRBV6-5 and J usage is TRBJ2-3; 15 nucleotides line up with TRBD2. V was pared by 0 bases and J by 0 bases, with 4 bases of the junction left unmatched. The germline gives CDR1 MNHEY, CDR2 SVGAGI. This CDR3 is 19 amino acids long.

This clonotype was detected a few times. The gene calls are TRBV29-1 and TRBJ2-5; D may match TRBD1 or TRBD2 (7 bases each). The V and J ends lost 0 bases and 1 base respectively, with 12 bases between them. This CDR3 contains 15 residues. The V gene's germline CDR1 is SQVTM and CDR2 ANQGSEA. The CDR3 nucleotides are TGCAGCGTTGAAGATGGGAGGGACAGCCAAGAGACCCAGTACTTC. This gives the protein CSVEDGRDSQETQYF.

The rearrangement uses TRBV27 and TRBJ1-1; no firm D call. V was pared by 5 bases and J by 1 base, with 8 bases between. The CDR3 is made up of 13 amino acids. In germline, CDR1 is MNHEY, CDR2 SMNVEV (reference sequence). CDR3 bases: TGTGCCAGCAGTGGAGATGGGAACACTGAAGCTTTCTTT. Protein sequence: CASSGDGNTEAFF.